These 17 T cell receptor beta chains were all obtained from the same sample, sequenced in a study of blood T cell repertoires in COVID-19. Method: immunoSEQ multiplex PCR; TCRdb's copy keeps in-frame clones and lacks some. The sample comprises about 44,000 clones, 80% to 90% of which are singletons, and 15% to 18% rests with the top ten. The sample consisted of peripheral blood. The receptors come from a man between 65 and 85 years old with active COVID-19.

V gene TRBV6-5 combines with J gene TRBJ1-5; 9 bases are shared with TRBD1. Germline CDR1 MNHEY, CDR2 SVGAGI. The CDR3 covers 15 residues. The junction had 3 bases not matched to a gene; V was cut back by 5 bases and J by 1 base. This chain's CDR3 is CASSPDRGSNQPQHF. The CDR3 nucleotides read TGTGCCAGCAGTCCTGACAGGGGGAGCAATCAGCCCCAGCATTTT.

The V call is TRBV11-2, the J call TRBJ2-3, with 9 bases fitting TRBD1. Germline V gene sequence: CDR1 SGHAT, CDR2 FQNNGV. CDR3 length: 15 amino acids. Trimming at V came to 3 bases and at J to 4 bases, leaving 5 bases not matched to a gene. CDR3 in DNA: TGTGCCAGCAGCTTCACAGGGGGCGCCTCAGATACGCAGTATTTT. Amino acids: CASSFTGGASDTQYF. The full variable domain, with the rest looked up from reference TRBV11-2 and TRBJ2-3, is EAGVAQSPRYKIIEKRQSVAFWCNPISGHATLYWYQQILGQGPKLLIQFQNNGVVDDSQLPKDRFSAERLKGVDSTLKIQPAKLEDSAVYLCASSFTGGASDTQYFGPGTRLTVL.

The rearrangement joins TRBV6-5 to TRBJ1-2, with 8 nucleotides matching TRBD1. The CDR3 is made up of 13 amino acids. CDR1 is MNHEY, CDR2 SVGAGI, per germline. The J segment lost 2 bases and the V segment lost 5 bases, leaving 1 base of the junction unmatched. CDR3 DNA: TGTGCCAGCAGTCGGGACAGGAACTATGGCTACACCTTC. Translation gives CASSRDRNYGYTF.

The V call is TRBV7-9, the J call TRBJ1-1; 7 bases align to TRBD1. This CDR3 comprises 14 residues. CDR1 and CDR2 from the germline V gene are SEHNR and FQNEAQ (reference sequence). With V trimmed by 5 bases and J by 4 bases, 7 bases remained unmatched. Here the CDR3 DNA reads TGTGCCAGCAGCATCACAGGGGTTACCACTGAAGCTTTCTTT. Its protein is CASSITGVTTEAFF.

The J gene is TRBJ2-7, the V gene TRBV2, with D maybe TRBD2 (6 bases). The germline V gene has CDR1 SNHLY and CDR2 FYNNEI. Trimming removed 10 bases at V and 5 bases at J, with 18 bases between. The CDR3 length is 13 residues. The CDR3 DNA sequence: TGTGCCACTAGGGACTTTTCTCTCGACGAGCAGTACTTC. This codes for CATRDFSLDEQYF.

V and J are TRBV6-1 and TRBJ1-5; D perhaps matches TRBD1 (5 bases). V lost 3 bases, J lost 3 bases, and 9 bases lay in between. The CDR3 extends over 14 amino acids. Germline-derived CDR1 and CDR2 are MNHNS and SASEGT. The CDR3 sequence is CASSESRANQPQHF. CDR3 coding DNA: TGTGCCAGCAGTGAGAGCAGGGCCAATCAGCCCCAGCATTTT.

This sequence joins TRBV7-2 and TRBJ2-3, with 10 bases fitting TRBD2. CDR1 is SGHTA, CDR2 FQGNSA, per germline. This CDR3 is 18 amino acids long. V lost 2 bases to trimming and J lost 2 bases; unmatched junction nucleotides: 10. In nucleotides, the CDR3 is TGTGCCAGCAGCTTAAGAGCGGGGGGGAGAGACATCACAGATACGCAGTATTTT. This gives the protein CASSLRAGGRDITDTQYF.

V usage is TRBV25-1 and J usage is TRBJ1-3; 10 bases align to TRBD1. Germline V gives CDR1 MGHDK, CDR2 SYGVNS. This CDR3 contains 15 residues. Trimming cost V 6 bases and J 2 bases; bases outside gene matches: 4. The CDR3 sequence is CASSSGTGAGNTIYF. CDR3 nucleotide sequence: TGTGCCAGCAGCTCCGGGACAGGGGCTGGAAACACCATATATTTT.

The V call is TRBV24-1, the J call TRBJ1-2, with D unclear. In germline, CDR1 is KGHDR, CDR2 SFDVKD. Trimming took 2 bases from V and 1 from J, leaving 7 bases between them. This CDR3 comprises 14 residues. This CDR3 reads CATSDSGGNYGYTF. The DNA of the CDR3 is TGTGCCACCAGTGATTCAGGAGGTAACTATGGCTACACCTTC.

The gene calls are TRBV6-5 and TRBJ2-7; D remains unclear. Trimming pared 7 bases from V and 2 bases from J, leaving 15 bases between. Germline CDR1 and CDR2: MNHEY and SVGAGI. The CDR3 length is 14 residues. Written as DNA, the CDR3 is TGTGCCAGCAAGTTCGGTTTGGGCGCCTACGAGCAGTACTTC. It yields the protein CASKFGLGAYEQYF.

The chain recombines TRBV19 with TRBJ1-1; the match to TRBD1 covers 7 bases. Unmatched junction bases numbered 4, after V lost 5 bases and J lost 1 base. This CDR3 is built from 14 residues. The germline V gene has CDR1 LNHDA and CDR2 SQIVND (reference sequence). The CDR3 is CASSSDRENTEAFF. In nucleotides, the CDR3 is TGTGCCAGTAGTTCCGACAGGGAGAACACTGAAGCTTTCTTT.

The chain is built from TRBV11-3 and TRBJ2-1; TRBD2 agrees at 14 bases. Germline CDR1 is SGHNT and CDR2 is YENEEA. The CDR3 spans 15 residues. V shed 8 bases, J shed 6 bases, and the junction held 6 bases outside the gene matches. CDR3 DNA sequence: TGTGCCAGCGCCCGAGGGACTAGCGGGGGCAATGAGCAGTTCTTC. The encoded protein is CASARGTSGGNEQFF.

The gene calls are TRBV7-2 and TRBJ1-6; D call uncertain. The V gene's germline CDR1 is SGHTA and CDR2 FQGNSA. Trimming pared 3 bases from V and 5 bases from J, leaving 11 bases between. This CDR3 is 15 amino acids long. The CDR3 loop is CASSFRGADNSPLHF. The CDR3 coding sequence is TGTGCCAGCAGCTTCCGGGGAGCAGATAATTCACCCCTCCACTTT.

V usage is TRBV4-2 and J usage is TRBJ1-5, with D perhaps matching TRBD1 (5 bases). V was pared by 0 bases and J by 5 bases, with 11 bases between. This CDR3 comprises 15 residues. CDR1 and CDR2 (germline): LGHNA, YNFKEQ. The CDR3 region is CASSQDAGIDQPQHF. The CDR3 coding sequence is TGTGCCAGCAGCCAAGATGCAGGGATTGATCAGCCCCAGCATTTT.

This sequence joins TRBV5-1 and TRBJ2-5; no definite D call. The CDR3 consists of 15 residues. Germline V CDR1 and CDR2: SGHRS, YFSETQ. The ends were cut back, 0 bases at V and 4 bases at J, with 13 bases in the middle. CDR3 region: CASSLEGEQLETQYF. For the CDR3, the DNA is TGCGCCAGCAGCTTGGAAGGCGAACAGCTAGAGACCCAGTACTTC.

The CDR3 here is CASSPGTVGMGLFF. The CDR3, as DNA: TGCGCCAGCAGCCCGGGGACAGTGGGGATGGGGCTGTTTTTT. The chain employs TRBV5-1 and TRBJ2-2, with 7 bases matching TRBD1. J was trimmed by 13 bases and V by 4 bases; bases with no gene match: 13. Germline CDR1 is SGHRS and CDR2 is YFSETQ. The CDR3 has 14 residues.

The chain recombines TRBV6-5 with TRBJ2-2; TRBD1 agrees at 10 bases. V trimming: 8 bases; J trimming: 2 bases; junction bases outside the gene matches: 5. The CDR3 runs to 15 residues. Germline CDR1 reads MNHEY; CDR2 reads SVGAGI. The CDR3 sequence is CASGTGAVNTGELFF. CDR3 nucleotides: TGTGCCAGCGGGACAGGGGCTGTTAACACCGGGGAGCTGTTTTTT.